The sample holds a few counts of the clone carrying this T cell receptor beta chain. The target antigen is unknown. Unique molecular identifiers were used in preparing the TCRbeta library. TCRdb re-analysed the PCR reads in MiXCR, keeping a single row per CDR3 protein. The sample lists 400,000 to 550,000 distinct CDR3 sequences; about 10% were seen once. This sample is part of a study of T-cell reconstitution after alpha-beta-depleted transplantation in children. The study, taken as a whole, reports: Several hundred expanded graft clones reportedly were the source of alpha-beta T cells about two months after transplant.

CDR1 SGHKS and CDR2 YYEKEE come from the germline V gene (reference sequence). V lost 2 bases and J 2 bases, leaving 17 bases between the germline ends. This CDR3 is built from 16 residues. The sequenced sample was PBMCs, obtained before TCRalphabeta/CD19-depleted stem cell transplant. The origin of this receptor is a child younger than 10 with inherited bone marrow failure, due to receive a stem cell transplant. This sequence joins TRBV5-5 and TRBJ2-7, with D possibly matching TRBD2 (7 bases). The CDR3 here is CASSFAGAYIPYEQYF. CDR3 in DNA: TGTGCCAGCAGCTTTGCGGGGGCTTACATACCCTACGAGCAGTACTTC.